The rows below give T cell receptor beta chains drawn from one sample of a study of spatial heterogeneity in lung cancer. TCRdb reprocessed the 5' RACE reads with MiXCR, giving one entry per CDR3 protein. The profile shows 40,000 to 50,000 distinct CDR3 sequences, roughly an eighth of them singletons. The specimen comprised PBMCs, sampled at surgery. These receptors came from a male donor with early-stage non-small cell lung cancer. Each CDR3 is given without its conserved first and last residue.

>TRBV7-2|TRBJ1-4
ASSPRGRDEKLF
>TRBV5-1|TRBJ2-5
ASSLESGFQETQY
>TRBV6-6|TRBJ1-5
ASSFPRGEMSNQPQH
>TRBV6-2/TRBV6-3|TRBJ1-5
ASRGPGLSNQPQH
>TRBV24-1|TRBJ2-1
ATSDGGQGARDEQF
>TRBV7-2|TRBJ2-3
ASSLKGLGHFDTQY
>TRBV4-3|TRBJ2-1
ASSPSPGSSYNEQF
>TRBV29-1|TRBJ1-2
SVEGRERYGYT
>TRBV29-1|TRBJ1-5
SVEKGRGEPQH
>TRBV6-6|TRBJ2-5
ASRPRTDGQETQY
>TRBV4-2|TRBJ2-5
ASRERTGGETQY
>TRBV7-9|TRBJ1-2
ASNPTGGANYGYT
>TRBV20-1|TRBJ2-1
SARDLEQF
>TRBV2|TRBJ1-4
ASSSSFPNEKLF
>TRBV7-3|TRBJ2-2
ASSLNSLAGNGELF
>TRBV5-1|TRBJ2-5
ASSSQGTGQETQY
>TRBV5-1|TRBJ2-1
ASTGGLGYNEQF
>TRBV9|TRBJ2-7
ASSARQGAAYEQY
>TRBV5-1|TRBJ2-1
ASSLGGQNNEQF
>TRBV7-9|TRBJ2-7
ASSLVRAPSYEQY
>TRBV6-5|TRBJ1-4
ASSYRTVGEKLF
>TRBV7-9|TRBJ2-1
ASSWSSGDYNEQF
>TRBV6-5|TRBJ1-3
ASSSPNGNTIY
>TRBV2|TRBJ1-5
ASRLRMGQPQH
>TRBV20-1|TRBJ2-7
SARENDYEQY
>TRBV7-8|TRBJ1-1
ASSLLTEAF
>TRBV10-3|TRBJ1-1
AISESNGGNTEAF
>TRBV19|TRBJ1-5
ASIDGIYPPGNQPQH
>TRBV24-1|TRBJ1-1
ATSEGTGEAF
>TRBV4-2|TRBJ2-1
ASSQEYAGSYNEQF
>TRBV7-8|TRBJ2-5
ASSLVSGERQETQY
>TRBV5-8|TRBJ2-5
ASTRAIKTQY
>TRBV5-4|TRBJ1-1
ASRGRKTEAF
>TRBV11-2|TRBJ2-1
ASSLSRDNEQF
>TRBV7-2|TRBJ1-5
ASSLVGDQPQH
>TRBV11-2|TRBJ2-1
VSSSTGLGEQF
>TRBV7-3|TRBJ2-2
ASSKTGVAGELF
>TRBV4-1|TRBJ2-6
ASSQPTGSGANVLT
>TRBV9|TRBJ2-1
ASSGRTGGHNEQF
>TRBV29-1|TRBJ2-2
SVDIRESGELF
>TRBV9|TRBJ2-5
ASSSGLARETQY
>TRBV6-6|TRBJ1-5
ASSYRDRAQYSNQPQH